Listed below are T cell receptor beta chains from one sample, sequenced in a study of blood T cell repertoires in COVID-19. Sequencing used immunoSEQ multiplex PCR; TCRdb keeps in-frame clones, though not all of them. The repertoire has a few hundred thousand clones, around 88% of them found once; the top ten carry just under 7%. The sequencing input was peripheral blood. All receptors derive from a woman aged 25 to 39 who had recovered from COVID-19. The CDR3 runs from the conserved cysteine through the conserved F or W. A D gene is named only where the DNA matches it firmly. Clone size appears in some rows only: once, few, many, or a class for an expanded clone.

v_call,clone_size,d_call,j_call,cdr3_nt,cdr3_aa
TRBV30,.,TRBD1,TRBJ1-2,TGTGCCTGGGTGGCCCCATCCAGGGGGCTCTTGAGCTACACCTTC,CAWVAPSRGLLSYTF
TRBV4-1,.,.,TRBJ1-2,TGCGCCAGCAGCCAAGCTGGGGCAGCCCCCTATGGCTACACCTTC,CASSQAGAAPYGYTF
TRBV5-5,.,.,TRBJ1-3,TGTGCCAGCAGCCGGTTAGGGAGGGGTGGAAACACCATATATTTT,CASSRLGRGGNTIYF
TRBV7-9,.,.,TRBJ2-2,TGTGCCAGCACCAAGGACAGACACACCGGGGAGCTGTTTTTT,CASTKDRHTGELFF
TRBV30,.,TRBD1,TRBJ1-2,TGTGCCTGGAGTGTGTTACAGGGGGCAGAAAATGGCTACACCTTC,CAWSVLQGAENGYTF
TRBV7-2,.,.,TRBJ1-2,TGTGCCAGCAGCTTAGCGAGACAGGCCTCCGACTACACCTTC,CASSLARQASDYTF
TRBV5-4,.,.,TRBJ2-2,TGTGCCAGCACCGCGGGGAATCAGCCTACCGGGGAGCTGTTTTTT,CASTAGNQPTGELFF
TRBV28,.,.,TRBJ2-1,TGTGCCAGCAGGACTACGGCGGGCGGTTATTACAATGAGCAGTTCTTC,CASRTTAGGYYNEQFF
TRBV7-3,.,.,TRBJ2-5,TGTGCCAGCAGCTTATCAGGTGGAGAGACCCAGTACTTC,CASSLSGGETQYF
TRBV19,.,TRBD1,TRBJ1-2,TGTGCCAGTAGTATCGGGACAGGGGCCAACTATGGCTACACCTTC,CASSIGTGANYGYTF
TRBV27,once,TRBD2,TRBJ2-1,TGTGCCAGCAGAAGCGGGGGTCTGGGTCGTGGTGAGCAGTTCTTC,CASRSGGLGRGEQFF
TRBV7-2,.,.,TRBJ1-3,TGTGCCAGCAGTCAAACAGGGCACTCTGGAAACACCATATATTTT,CASSQTGHSGNTIYF
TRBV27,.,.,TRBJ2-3,TGTGCCAGCAGTCCACCCCTGGCCCAGGGAAGGGGGACAGATACGCAGTATTTT,CASSPPLAQGRGTDTQYF
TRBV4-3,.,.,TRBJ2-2,TGCGCCAGCAGCCAAGATTTAGGGGGAATGAACACCGGGGAGCTGTTTTTT,CASSQDLGGMNTGELFF
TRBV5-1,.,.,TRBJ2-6,TGCGCCAGCAGCTTTGGAGGGGATGCCAACGTCCTGACTTTC,CASSFGGDANVLTF
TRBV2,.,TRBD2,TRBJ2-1,TGTGCCAGCAGTGTCGAGCGGGGGGTTGCCTACAATGAGCAGTTCTTC,CASSVERGVAYNEQFF
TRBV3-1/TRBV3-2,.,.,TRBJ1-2,TGTGCCAGCAGCCAAGAAACTTACGGGGGGAGGCGGGGCTACACCTTC,CASSQETYGGRRGYTF
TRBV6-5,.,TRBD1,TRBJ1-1,TGTGCCAGCAGTTACTCGAGACAGGGTGGCACTGAAGCTTTCTTT,CASSYSRQGGTEAFF
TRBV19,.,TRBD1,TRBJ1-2,TGTGCCAGTAGTATAGCCCAGGGGGCATATGGCTACACCTTC,CASSIAQGAYGYTF
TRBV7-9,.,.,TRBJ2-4,TGTGCCAGCAGCCCGGGTGTTGCCAAAAACATTCAGTACTTC,CASSPGVAKNIQYF
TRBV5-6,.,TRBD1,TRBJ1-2,TGTGCCAGCAGCTCGGGACAGATCTATGGCTACACCTTC,CASSSGQIYGYTF
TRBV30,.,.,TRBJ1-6,TGTGCCTGGAGTCTACAGCCGAATTCACCCCTCCACTTT,CAWSLQPNSPLHF
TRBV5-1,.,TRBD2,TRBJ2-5,TGCGCCAGCGGGCTAGCGGGGGAAGAGACCCAGTACTTC,CASGLAGEETQYF
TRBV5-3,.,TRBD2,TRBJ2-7,TGTGCCAGAAGCCCTAGCGGGATCTCCTACGAGCAGTACTTC,CARSPSGISYEQYF
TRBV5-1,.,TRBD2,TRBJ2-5,TGCGCCAGCAGCTTATATACTAGCGGGGGACAAGAGACCCAGTACTTC,CASSLYTSGGQETQYF
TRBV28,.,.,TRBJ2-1,TGTGCCACCGTGGGGCGGGGCAGTGAGCAGTTCTTC,CATVGRGSEQFF
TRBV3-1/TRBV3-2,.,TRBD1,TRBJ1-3,TGTGCCAGCAGCCGCGGGACAGCCTCTGGAAACACCATATATTTT,CASSRGTASGNTIYF
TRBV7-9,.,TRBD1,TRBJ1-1,TGTGCCAGCAGCTTATTAGGGGGCTGGGGCACTGAAGCTTTCTTT,CASSLLGGWGTEAFF
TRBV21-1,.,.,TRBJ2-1,TGTGCCAGCAGCCCCGAGGGGGCCAGCTCCTACAATGAGCAGTTCTTC,CASSPEGASSYNEQFF
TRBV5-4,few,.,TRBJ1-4,TGTGCCAGCAGCGAGGCGGGAACTAATGAAAAACTGTTTTTT,CASSEAGTNEKLFF
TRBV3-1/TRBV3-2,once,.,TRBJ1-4,TGTGCCAGCAGCCAGACGGGGAATGAAAAACTGTTTTTT,CASSQTGNEKLFF
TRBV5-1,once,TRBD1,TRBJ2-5,TGCGCCGGCAGTTTGGGTCTGACAGGGGGTATGCAAGAGACCCAGTACTTC,CAGSLGLTGGMQETQYF
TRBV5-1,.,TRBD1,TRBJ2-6,TGCGCCAGCAGCGGGGGGACAGGGAGATCTGGGGCCAACGTCCTGACTTTC,CASSGGTGRSGANVLTF
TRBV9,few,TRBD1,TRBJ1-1,TGTGCCAGCAGCGGACAGGGGAACACTGAAGCTTTCTTT,CASSGQGNTEAFF
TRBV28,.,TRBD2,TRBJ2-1,TGTGCCAGCTTCAGCGGGGGCTCCTACAATGAGCAGTTCTTC,CASFSGGSYNEQFF
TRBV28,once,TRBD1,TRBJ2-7,TGTGCCAGCAGTGTACCCGACAGGGGGCGGGACGAGCAGTACTTC,CASSVPDRGRDEQYF
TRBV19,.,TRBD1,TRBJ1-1,TGTGCCACTAGACAGGGGAACACTGAAGCTTTCTTT,CATRQGNTEAFF